This entry concerns a single T cell receptor (beta chain). Its antigen is unknown. The sample comes from a study of shared clonotypes between healthy human individuals. Study as a whole: Donors had three CD4 naive, three CD4 memory, two CD8 naive and one CD8 memory plate apiece. Broader study findings: The expectation was that sequencing depth would affect clonotype sharing among donors. Clonotypes which were not shared had lower generation probabilities than clonotypes that all four donors shared. A limitation of the genetic and exposure-history diversity represented arose from few donors.

The data were produced by immunoSEQ multiplex PCR, yet TCRdb's version contains in-frame clones alone and is incomplete. There are under 600,000 clones in the sample; about 96% occur only once, and 0.064% lies in the top ten. Germline CDR1 reads SGHAT; CDR2 reads FQNNGV. This CDR3 contains 17 residues. The germline V and J ends were trimmed by 5 bases and 3 bases, with 22 bases remaining between them. Sample: naive CD4+ T cells sorted from blood. Subset: CD45RA+ positively selected. This TCR was sampled from a woman under 40 in good health. The rearrangement uses TRBV11-2 and TRBJ2-5; no reliable D call. The chain's CDR3 is CASSPPLGFARKETQYF. CDR3 in DNA: TGTGCCAGCAGCCCCCCTTTAGGATTCGCTAGGAAAGAGACCCAGTACTTC.